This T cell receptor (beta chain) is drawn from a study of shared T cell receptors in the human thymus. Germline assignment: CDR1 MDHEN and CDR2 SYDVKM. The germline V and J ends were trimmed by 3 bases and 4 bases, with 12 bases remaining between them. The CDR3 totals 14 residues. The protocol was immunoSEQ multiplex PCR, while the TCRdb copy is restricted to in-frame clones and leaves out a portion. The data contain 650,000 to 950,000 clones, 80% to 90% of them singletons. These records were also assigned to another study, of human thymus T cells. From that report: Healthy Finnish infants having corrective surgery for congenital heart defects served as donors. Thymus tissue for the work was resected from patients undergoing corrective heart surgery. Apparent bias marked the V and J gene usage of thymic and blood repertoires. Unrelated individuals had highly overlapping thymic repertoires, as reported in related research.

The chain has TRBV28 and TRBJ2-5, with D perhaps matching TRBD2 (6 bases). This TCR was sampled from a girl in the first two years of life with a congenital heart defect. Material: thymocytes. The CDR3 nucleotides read TGTGCCAGCAGTTTTAGCGGCCCGGGAGAGACCCAGTACTTC. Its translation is CASSFSGPGETQYF.